The 8 T cell receptor beta chains listed next were all sequenced from one sample in a study of tumor-infiltrating lymphocytes in primary liver carcinoma (dated by TCRdb to about 2017). Without any cell sorting, total RNA and DNA were co-extracted from about 20-30 mg of bulk tissue using the AllPrep DNA/RNA mini kit. The listed sequencing device is Illumina HiSeq 2500. Starting from around 500 ng total RNA, TCRbeta-specific cDNA was produced by reverse transcription with a constant-region primer and ProtoScript II reverse transcriptase. Construction of the TCRbeta libraries relied on three nested rounds of multiplex PCR, following a slightly modified ARM-PCR procedure. Multiplex TRBV1-TRBV30 forward primers and a Cbeta reverse primer were used in the first two PCR rounds, each of which was run for around 9 cycles. The public reads were reanalyzed by TCRdb: fastp trimming at Q25, MiXCR alignment, in-frame beta chains only. For every CDR3 protein sequence, its rows merge into one entry that carries the most common genes and DNA. The sample has 75,000 to 90,000 distinct CDR3 sequences on record, 65% to 80% of them singletons. Less than 20% of the sample belongs to the ten largest clones.

Sequencing used liver tumor tissue from sampling region 1. In the paper's terms, the cell subset or site label means: tumor region T1, superior pole. The receptors were gathered from a man in his forties or fifties with primary liver carcinoma and hepatitis B virus infection.

CDR3 residues: CATSDLLVNANTGELFF. The CDR3 DNA sequence: TGTGCCACCAGTGATTTGCTCGTAAACGCGAACACCGGGGAGCTGTTTTTT. J is TRBJ2-2 and V is TRBV24-1, with no clear D. CDR1 and CDR2 from the germline V gene are KGHDR and SFDVKD. Trimming pared 0 bases from V and 0 bases from J, leaving 10 bases between. This CDR3 has 17 residues.

This clonotype was counted ten times or more. The gene calls are TRBV6-6 and TRBJ1-3; no clear D gene. Looked up from germline, CDR1 is MNHNY and CDR2 is SVGAGI (reference sequence). V gave up 0 bases and J gave up 0 bases, with 9 bases separating them. The CDR3 is 16 amino acids. The DNA of the CDR3 is TGTGCCAGCAGTTACTCTGCCCTAACCTCTGGAAACACCATATATTTT. Translating it yields CASSYSALTSGNTIYF.

By share, this clonotype counts as large. V is TRBV12-3 or TRBV12-4 and J is TRBJ1-6; the match to TRBD1 covers 7 bases. V shed 4 bases and J 6 bases; nucleotides not matched to a gene: 6. This CDR3 spans 15 amino acids. In DNA form, the CDR3 reads TGTGCCAGCAGTTCCACGACAGGGCGTAATTCACCCCTCCACTTT. Amino acid sequence: CASSSTTGRNSPLHF.

As to this clonotype: An end of the junction differs from the germline gene, which may be a read error. The chain couples TRBV11-2 to TRBJ2-2; D possibly matches TRBD1 or TRBD2 (5 bases each). This CDR3 has 16 amino acids. The germline V gene has CDR1 SGHAT and CDR2 FQNNGV. The CDR3 protein is CASSLVALTGTGEPFF. The CDR3 nucleotides are TGTGCCAGCAGCTTAGTGGCGCTAACAGGAACCGGGGAGCCGTTTTTT.

The table lists this clonotype with many counts. The chain uses TRBV25-1 and TRBJ1-6; D unclear. Germline CDR1 MGHDK, CDR2 SYGVNS. V dropped 2 bases and J dropped 7 bases, with 6 bases sitting between them. CDR3 length: 13 residues. DNA of the CDR3: TGTGCCAGCAGTGAACAGCCGAATTCACCCCTCCACTTT. Protein product: CASSEQPNSPLHF.

As to this clonotype: Just one base apart from a much larger clone, this may be a read error. The chain combines TRBV2 with TRBJ2-1, with D perhaps TRBD2 (6 bases). With 5 bases removed from V and 6 bases from J, the gap between germline ends came to 23 bases. The CDR3 runs to 17 residues. Germline V lookup: CDR1 SNHLY, CDR2 FYNNEI. CDR3 protein: CASSRGASGRGGNEQFF. The CDR3 bases are TGTGCCAGCAGTCGCGGGGCATCGGGACGGGGAGGCAATGAGCAGTTCTTC. The full variable domain, its missing parts supplied by reference TRBV2 and TRBJ2-1, is EPEVTQTPSHQVTQMGQEVILRCVPISNHLYFYWYRQILGQKVEFLVSFYNNEISEKSEIFDDQFSVERPDGSNFTLKIRSTKLEDSAMYFCASSRGASGRGGNEQFFGPGTRLTVL.

This clonotype was found many times. This could be a read error, since a much larger clone is one nucleotide away. V and J are TRBV28 and TRBJ2-7; D gene uncertain. Germline V CDR1 and CDR2: MDHEN, SYDVKM. Deletions cut 6 bases from V and 11 bases from J, with 17 bases between. This CDR3 spans 12 amino acids. CDR3 DNA sequence: TGTGCCAGCAGCCGGACGGATAGGAAGGAGTACTTC. It translates to CASSRTDRKEYF.

On this clonotype: One end of the junction fails to match germline, which may point to a read error. This chain connects TRBV6-2 or TRBV6-3 to TRBJ1-2; D is unresolved. Germline assignment: CDR1 MNHEY and CDR2 SVGEGT. The CDR3 covers 16 residues. The CDR3 reads CASSYARGRADYGYTF. DNA for the CDR3: TGTGCAAGCAGTTACGCCCGAGGGCGGGCTGACTATGGCTACACCTTC.